Sequencing of this T cell receptor (beta chain) was carried out in a study of shared clonotypes between healthy human individuals. Donors had no recently reported acute infections or vaccinations and were HIV-negative. The table came from immunoSEQ multiplex PCR; TCRdb's copy has only in-frame clones and leaves some out. The data contain about 1.5 million clones, 95% to 99% of them singletons. Trimming stripped 2 bases from V and 2 bases from J, with 5 bases between. The length of the CDR3 is 13 residues. The germline V gene has CDR1 SGHVS and CDR2 FQNEAQ. Points on this clone: This specimen includes other DNA sequences encoding the same CDR3.

Specimen: naive CD4+ T cells sorted from blood. Subset: CD45RA+ positively selected. The V call is TRBV7-8, the J call TRBJ2-3; possible D gene TRBD2, 5 bases. The receptor comes from a man between 25 and 39 years old in good health. The CDR3, as DNA: TGTGCCAGCAGCTTACGGGACACAGATACGCAGTATTTT. Encoded protein: CASSLRDTDTQYF.